The 32 T cell receptor beta chains reported below all come from one sample, sequenced in a study of T cell responses to AZD1222 COVID-19 vaccine. Sequencing was performed with immunoSEQ multiplex PCR; in TCRdb, only in-frame clones are kept and a portion is missing. Of about 88,000 clones listed, roughly 91% are singletons. Sequencing was performed on peripheral blood, taken 28 days after the second AZD1222 dose. The receptors stem from an adult who received the AZD1222 COVID-19 vaccine.

This clone appeared once. The rearrangement uses TRBV11-2 and TRBJ1-1; D unresolved. The germline V gene has CDR1 SGHAT and CDR2 FQNNGV. This CDR3 is built from 12 residues. The V gene lost 7 bases and the J gene lost 0 bases, with 6 bases spanning the gap. CDR3 residues: CASKRMNTEAFF. CDR3 bases: TGTGCCAGCAAGAGGATGAACACTGAAGCTTTCTTT.

This chain links TRBV2 with TRBJ1-1; D is unclear. Germline CDR1 is SNHLY and CDR2 is FYNNEI. CDR3 size: 12 residues. The V gene lost 5 bases and the J gene lost 5 bases, with 9 bases spanning the gap. In nucleotides, the CDR3 is TGTGCCAGCAGTCGTCGGAGGACTGAAGCTTTCTTT. Protein: CASSRRRTEAFF.

The V and J genes are TRBV19 and TRBJ2-7; 8 nucleotides line up with TRBD1. The CDR3 contains 16 residues. Germline values: CDR1 LNHDA, CDR2 SQIVND (reference sequence). Trimming removed 6 bases from V and 2 bases from J; junction bases left unmatched: 12. CDR3 DNA sequence: TGTGCCAGTAGCACCCAGGGGGCGAATCGAGCCTACGAGCAGTACTTC. Protein: CASSTQGANRAYEQYF.

CDR3 in amino acids: CASSRDRDEQYF. For the CDR3, the DNA is TGTGCCAGCAGCCGGGACAGGGACGAGCAGTACTTC. The chain is built from TRBV2 and TRBJ2-7, with 9 positions matching TRBD1. Losses at the gene ends were 6 bases for V and 5 bases for J; bases not matched to a gene: 2. Germline CDR1 and CDR2: SNHLY and FYNNEI. There are 12 residues in the CDR3.

The chain has TRBV19 and TRBJ1-5; D is unresolved. V dropped 6 bases and J dropped 2 bases, with 14 bases sitting between them. Germline lookup yields CDR1 LNHDA and CDR2 SQIVND (reference sequence). This CDR3 is 15 amino acids long. This chain's CDR3 is CASRRDSYGNQPQHF. Here the CDR3 DNA reads TGTGCCAGTAGGAGGGATTCCTATGGCAATCAGCCCCAGCATTTT.

With respect to this clone: One junction end disagrees with the germline gene, perhaps due to a read error. This chain uses TRBV9 with TRBJ2-7, with D tentatively TRBD1 (5 bases). This CDR3 spans 14 amino acids. Looked up from germline, CDR1 is SGDLS and CDR2 is YYNGEE. The CDR3 region is CASSPSTASDEQYF. CDR3 sequence (DNA): TGTGCCAGCAGCCCGTCGACAGCCTCCGACGAGCAGTACTTC.

This chain links TRBV6-5 with TRBJ1-3, with D uncertain. Trimming left V 11 bases short and J 0 bases short, with 14 bases between. The CDR3 extends over 14 amino acids. CDR1 and CDR2 from the germline V gene are MNHEY and SVGAGI. The CDR3 is CAGRENSSGNTIYF. In nucleotides, the CDR3 is TGTGCCGGGAGGGAGAATAGCTCTGGAAACACCATATATTTT.

The chain uses TRBV30 and TRBJ2-3, with 8 bases that match TRBD2. V trimming: 4 bases; J trimming: 6 bases; junction bases outside the gene matches: 15. The length of the CDR3 is 16 residues. Germline V gene data show CDR1 as GTSNPN and CDR2 as SVGIG (reference sequence). The CDR3 bases are TGTGCCTGGACCCTCGGCGGGGCGGGGGGCCCCGATACGCAGTATTTT. It codes for CAWTLGGAGGPDTQYF.

This chain uses TRBV9 with TRBJ2-3; D not certain. The germline V gene has CDR1 SGDLS and CDR2 YYNGEE. V lost 2 bases and J lost 2, with 6 bases in between. The CDR3 has 13 amino acids. The chain's CDR3 is CASSVTFTDTQYF. The CDR3 DNA reads as TGTGCCAGCAGCGTTACTTTCACAGATACGCAGTATTTT.

The chain joins TRBV18 to TRBJ1-1; D not resolved. Trimming removed 3 bases at V and 5 bases at J, with 13 bases between. The CDR3 runs 14 residues. Germline CDR1 reads KGHSH; CDR2 reads LQKENI. CDR3 protein: CASSPTEGRTEAFF. The CDR3 DNA reads as TGTGCCAGCTCACCCACGGAGGGAAGGACTGAAGCTTTCTTT.

This clone was recorded only once. The chain employs TRBV2 and TRBJ2-7; D ambiguous. V lost 5 bases, J lost 0 bases, and 11 bases lay in between. Looked up from germline, CDR1 is SNHLY and CDR2 is FYNNEI. CDR3 length equals 14 residues. The CDR3 spells CASSRSQSSYEQYF. The CDR3 nucleotides are TGTGCCAGCAGTAGGTCCCAAAGCTCCTACGAGCAGTACTTC.

The gene calls are TRBV21-1 and TRBJ2-2; the table calls TRBD2, which could not be checked here. TRBV21-1 is described as a pseudogene. The CDR3 consists of 13 residues. The CDR3 nucleotides read TGTGCCAGCAGCAAAGGCGGGACCGGGGAGCTGTTTTTT. Amino acids: CASSKGGTGELFF.

The J gene is TRBJ1-4, the V gene TRBV30, with D unresolved. Germline lookup yields CDR1 GTSNPN and CDR2 SVGIG (reference sequence). The V and J ends lost 1 base and 1 base respectively, with 7 bases between them. This CDR3 spans 14 amino acids. The DNA for the CDR3 is TGTGCCTGGAGTGGCGGACTAACTAATGAAAAACTGTTTTTT. Translating gives CAWSGGLTNEKLFF.

This rearrangement joins TRBV7-2 to TRBJ2-1; 7 nucleotides match TRBD2. Looked up from germline, CDR1 is SGHTA and CDR2 is FQGNSA. The CDR3 is 17 amino acids. V shed 5 bases and J 4 bases; nucleotides not matched to a gene: 14. The CDR3 region is CASSQEDLGLLYNEQFF. CDR3 DNA: TGTGCCAGCAGCCAAGAGGATTTGGGACTATTATACAATGAGCAGTTCTTC. The variable domain in full, completed from reference TRBV7-2 and TRBJ2-1, reads GAGVSQSPSNKVTEKGKDVELRCDPISGHTALYWYRQSLGQGLEFLIYFQGNSAPDKSGLPSDRFSAERTGGSVSTLTIQRTQQEDSAVYLCASSQEDLGLLYNEQFFGPGTRLTVL.

J is TRBJ1-2 and V is TRBV5-6, with D perhaps TRBD1 (5 bases). Per the germline V gene, CDR1 is SGHDT and CDR2 is YYEEEE. The ends were cut back, 5 bases at V and 2 bases at J, with 16 bases in the middle. The length of the CDR3 is 15 residues. The chain's CDR3 is CASRLRAGRNYGYTF. DNA of the CDR3: TGTGCCAGCAGGCTTAGAGCAGGGAGGAACTATGGCTACACCTTC.

This chain uses TRBV2 with TRBJ1-6; D may be TRBD1 (5 bases). The CDR3 has 12 residues. Trimming pared 4 bases from V and 9 bases from J, leaving 7 bases between. The germline gives CDR1 SNHLY, CDR2 FYNNEI. This CDR3 is CASSVGPSPLHF. DNA of the CDR3: TGTGCCAGCAGTGTGGGACCTTCACCCCTCCACTTT.

This chain uses TRBV11-2 with TRBJ2-2; either TRBD1 or TRBD2 may supply D (5 bases each). The CDR3 length is 16 residues. The germline V and J ends were trimmed by 0 bases and 2 bases, with 10 bases remaining between them. Germline loops: CDR1 SGHAT, CDR2 FQNNGV. The CDR3 here is CASSLEAGGNTGELFF. Written as DNA, the CDR3 is TGTGCCAGCAGCTTAGAGGCTGGGGGTAACACCGGGGAGCTGTTTTTT.

This rearrangement joins TRBV6-6 to TRBJ2-5; TRBD2 matches at 10 bases. The germline CDR1 and CDR2 sequences are MNHNY and SVGAGI (reference sequence). Trimming took 6 bases from V and 1 from J; bases not matched to a gene: 8. This CDR3 region has 16 residues. DNA of the CDR3: TGTGCCAGCAGCTCCAAGCGGGGGGGTTTCCAAGAGACCCAGTACTTC. It translates to CASSSKRGGFQETQYF.

For the CDR3, the DNA is TGTGCCAGCAGTTTTACAGGATACTCTGGAAACACCATATATTTT. It encodes CASSFTGYSGNTIYF. The chain recombines TRBV2 with TRBJ1-3, with a tentative D call TRBD1 (5 bases). CDR1 SNHLY and CDR2 FYNNEI come from the germline V gene. Trimming took off 5 bases at V and 0 bases at J, with 11 bases between the two ends. The CDR3 is made up of 15 amino acids.

The chain links TRBV5-6 to TRBJ1-6; D ambiguous. The CDR3 loop spans 16 amino acids. CDR1 and CDR2 (germline): SGHDT, YYEEEE. Trimming shortened V by 5 bases and J by 2 bases, and 14 bases separated the two germline ends. In DNA, the CDR3 is TGTGCCAGCAGTCGCGGACGGTCTACCTATAATTCACCCCTCCACTTT. Translated, it gives CASSRGRSTYNSPLHF.

In this sample, this clone turned up once. The CDR3 bases are TGTGCCAGCAGTTACGGGGATTCCTACGAGCAGTACTTC. Protein sequence: CASSYGDSYEQYF. The chain has TRBV6-5 and TRBJ2-7; no reliable D call. Germline values: CDR1 MNHEY, CDR2 SVGAGI. V shed 2 bases and J shed 1 base, with 6 bases lying between them. The CDR3 consists of 13 residues.

V gene TRBV5-1 combines with J gene TRBJ2-5; TRBD2 is a possible D gene (5 bases). Between the trimmed V and J ends, which lost 4 bases and 5 bases, there was a span of 6 bases. The CDR3 sequence is 11 residues long. The germline gives CDR1 SGHRS, CDR2 YFSETQ. The CDR3 sequence: CASSPGETQYF. The CDR3 nucleotides are TGCGCCAGCAGCCCGGGGGAGACCCAGTACTTC.

The genes are TRBV3-1 (or the pseudogene TRBV3-2) and TRBJ2-7, with 10 bases aligning to TRBD2. The CDR3 spans 13 residues. CDR1 is LGHDT and CDR2 is YNNKEL in the germline V gene (reference sequence). Trimming took 1 base from V and 6 from J; bases not matched to a gene: 0. This CDR3 is CASSQGTSGEQYF. The CDR3 nucleotides read TGTGCCAGCAGCCAAGGGACTAGCGGCGAGCAGTACTTC.

The chain combines TRBV7-9 with TRBJ2-2, with D unclear. CDR3 length equals 16 residues. Trimming stripped 5 bases from V and 1 base from J, with 14 bases between. Germline assignment: CDR1 SEHNR and CDR2 FQNEAQ (reference sequence). CDR3 nucleotides: TGTGCCAGCAGCCCCTCGGTCGCGCGGAACACCGGGGAGCTGTTTTTT. It yields the protein CASSPSVARNTGELFF.

V is TRBV5-1 and J is TRBJ2-1, with 8 bases matching TRBD2. Looked up from germline, CDR1 is SGHRS and CDR2 is YFSETQ. The V and J ends lost 4 bases and 7 bases, in that order; junction bases with no gene match: 13. CDR3 length: 16 residues. The CDR3 bases are TGCGCCAGCAGCCCCGCCGGGGCGGGGGGCGTTAATGAGCAGTTCTTC. Translating it yields CASSPAGAGGVNEQFF.

The V gene is TRBV2, the J gene TRBJ2-7; 10 bases line up with TRBD1. The germline V gene has CDR1 SNHLY and CDR2 FYNNEI. The V and J ends lost 6 bases and 3 bases, in that order; junction bases with no gene match: 8. The CDR3 consists of 15 residues. The CDR3 bases are TGTGCCAGCAGCCCCGGGACAGGGGCAAACTACGAGCAGTACTTC. Amino acid sequence: CASSPGTGANYEQYF. Full variable domain (rest looked up from reference TRBV2 and TRBJ2-7): EPEVTQTPSHQVTQMGQEVILRCVPISNHLYFYWYRQILGQKVEFLVSFYNNEISEKSEIFDDQFSVERPDGSNFTLKIRSTKLEDSAMYFCASSPGTGANYEQYFGPGTRLTVT.

The rearrangement links TRBV29-1 to TRBJ1-1; 8 nucleotides line up with TRBD1. Germline V gene sequence: CDR1 SQVTM, CDR2 ANQGSEA. There are 14 residues in the CDR3. V shed 0 bases, J shed 6 bases, and the junction held 6 bases outside the gene matches. In nucleotides, the CDR3 is TGCAGCGTTGAAGAGAGGACAGGGCTCGCTGAAGCTTTCTTT. Its translation: CSVEERTGLAEAFF.

This clone has only one observation. The chain combines TRBV18 with TRBJ1-2; 7 bases align to TRBD1. In germline, CDR1 is KGHSH, CDR2 LQKENI. CDR3 length: 15 residues. Unmatched junction bases numbered 2, after V lost 1 base and J lost 0 bases. DNA for the CDR3: TGTGCCAGCTCACCACGACAGGGATCTAACTATGGCTACACCTTC. Translated: CASSPRQGSNYGYTF.

This sequence joins TRBV6-1 and TRBJ1-1; D unclear. V was clipped by 1 base and J by 6 bases, with 18 bases between them. The CDR3 spans 16 residues. CDR1 and CDR2 (germline): MNHNS, SASEGT. CDR3 bases: TGTGCCAGCAGTGAAGTTAACAGAGTCCTGTCTGCTGAAGCTTTCTTT. This encodes CASSEVNRVLSAEAFF.

The rearrangement uses TRBV6-1 and TRBJ1-1; tentative D call: TRBD1 (6 bases). Germline CDR1 and CDR2: MNHNS and SASEGT. Trimming removed 0 bases from V and 5 bases from J, with 10 bases in between. This CDR3 is built from 14 residues. The CDR3: CASSEARGATEAFF. The CDR3, as DNA: TGTGCCAGCAGTGAAGCGCGGGGGGCAACTGAAGCTTTCTTT.

The count of this clone is one. The J gene is TRBJ1-1, the V gene TRBV21-1; the table's D gene call, TRBD1, was not cross checked with the DNA. TRBV21-1 has pseudogene status. The CDR3 covers 15 residues. This CDR3 is CASSKRDRVRTEAFF. CDR3 sequence (DNA): TGTGCCAGCAGCAAAAGGGACAGGGTAAGAACTGAAGCTTTCTTT.

The chain joins TRBV18 to TRBJ1-3, with D tentatively TRBD1 (5 bases). V was cut by 3 bases and J by 1 base, with 16 bases left in between. The CDR3 is 17 amino acids. Per germline, CDR1 KGHSH and CDR2 LQKENI. CDR3 DNA: TGTGCCAGCTCACCCCTCGGGACTTCCGCTTCTGGAAACACCATATATTTT. It yields the protein CASSPLGTSASGNTIYF.